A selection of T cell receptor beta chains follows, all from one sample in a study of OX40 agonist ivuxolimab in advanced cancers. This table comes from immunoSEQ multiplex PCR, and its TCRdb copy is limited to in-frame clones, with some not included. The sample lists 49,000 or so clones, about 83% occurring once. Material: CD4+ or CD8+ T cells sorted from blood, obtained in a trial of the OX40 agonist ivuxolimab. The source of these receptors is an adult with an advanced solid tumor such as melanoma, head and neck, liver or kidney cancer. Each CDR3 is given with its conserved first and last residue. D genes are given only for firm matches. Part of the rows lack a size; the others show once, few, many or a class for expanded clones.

CDR3nt: TGTGCCAGCAGTTCGGACACCCTTAATGAAAAACTGTTTTTT
CDR3aa: CASSSDTLNEKLFF
abundance: -
j_gene: TRBJ1-4
d_gene: -
v_gene: TRBV28

CDR3nt: TGTGCCAGCAGCTCTTTCGGGCCTCAAGGGGAGAGGGGCAAAAACATTCAGTACTTC
CDR3aa: CASSSFGPQGERGKNIQYF
abundance: -
j_gene: TRBJ2-4
d_gene: -
v_gene: TRBV7-2

CDR3nt: TGTGCCAGTAGGGGCCAGGGTAGGGATCAGCCCCAGCATTTT
CDR3aa: CASRGQGRDQPQHF
abundance: few
j_gene: TRBJ1-5
d_gene: -
v_gene: TRBV19

CDR3nt: TGTGCCAGCAGTTTACCACAGGGGTATACCTATAATTCACCCCTCCACTTT
CDR3aa: CASSLPQGYTYNSPLHF
abundance: -
j_gene: TRBJ1-6
d_gene: TRBD1
v_gene: TRBV27

CDR3nt: TGCGCCAGCAGCTTGGAGACTTCTGGCATTCAGTACTTC
CDR3aa: CASSLETSGIQYF
abundance: -
j_gene: TRBJ2-4
d_gene: -
v_gene: TRBV5-1

CDR3nt: TGTGCCAGTACCGGTAACAGGGGGCGGGGCTACAATGAGCAGTTCTTC
CDR3aa: CASTGNRGRGYNEQFF
abundance: -
j_gene: TRBJ2-1
d_gene: TRBD1
v_gene: TRBV19

CDR3nt: TGTGCCATCAGTGAGCAGTCTACCCAAGAGACCCAGTACTTC
CDR3aa: CAISEQSTQETQYF
abundance: -
j_gene: TRBJ2-5
d_gene: -
v_gene: TRBV10-3

CDR3nt: TGTGCCAGCAGCTTGGAATGGATGCCCACCACATATCAGCCCCAGCATTTT
CDR3aa: CASSLEWMPTTYQPQHF
abundance: -
j_gene: TRBJ1-5
d_gene: -
v_gene: TRBV5-5

CDR3nt: TGTGCCAGCAGTTACGGGGAGACCCAGTACTTC
CDR3aa: CASSYGETQYF
abundance: -
j_gene: TRBJ2-5
d_gene: -
v_gene: TRBV6-5

CDR3nt: TGTGCCAGCAGTTTACGAGGGGTTGGCAATCAGCCCCAGCATTTT
CDR3aa: CASSLRGVGNQPQHF
abundance: -
j_gene: TRBJ1-5
d_gene: -
v_gene: TRBV27

CDR3nt: TGTGCCAGCAGTCCGCGGGAGGCGGGAGCTTATGTTGAGCAGTTCTTC
CDR3aa: CASSPREAGAYVEQFF
abundance: -
j_gene: TRBJ2-1
d_gene: TRBD2
v_gene: TRBV6-6

CDR3nt: TGTGCCAGCAGCCTAACAGGGCTCGGAGAGACCCAGTACTTC
CDR3aa: CASSLTGLGETQYF
abundance: -
j_gene: TRBJ2-5
d_gene: -
v_gene: TRBV28

CDR3nt: TGTGCCAGCAGTCATCTCCGAACTAATGAAAAACTGTTTTTT
CDR3aa: CASSHLRTNEKLFF
abundance: -
j_gene: TRBJ1-4
d_gene: -
v_gene: TRBV6-5

CDR3nt: TGTGCCAGCAGTGGTTTACATCGAGGGAGCTACAATGAGCAGTTCTTC
CDR3aa: CASSGLHRGSYNEQFF
abundance: -
j_gene: TRBJ2-1
d_gene: -
v_gene: TRBV6-1

CDR3nt: TGTGCCAGTAGCCCAACTAGCGGGACCTACAATGAGCAGTTCTTC
CDR3aa: CASSPTSGTYNEQFF
abundance: -
j_gene: TRBJ2-1
d_gene: TRBD2
v_gene: TRBV19

CDR3nt: TGCAGCGTTGCAAACACCGGGGAGCTGTTTTTT
CDR3aa: CSVANTGELFF
abundance: -
j_gene: TRBJ2-2
d_gene: -
v_gene: TRBV29-1

CDR3nt: TGTGCCAGCAGCTCCCGCGGGACGGAAAGCACAGATACGCAGTATTTT
CDR3aa: CASSSRGTESTDTQYF
abundance: -
j_gene: TRBJ2-3
d_gene: -
v_gene: TRBV7-3

CDR3nt: TGTGCCAGCTCACCAAACGGCTATCAGCCCCAGCATTTT
CDR3aa: CASSPNGYQPQHF
abundance: once
j_gene: TRBJ1-5
d_gene: -
v_gene: TRBV18

CDR3nt: TGCGCCAGCAGGGAAGGACAGGGCGACGAGCAGTACTTC
CDR3aa: CASREGQGDEQYF
abundance: -
j_gene: TRBJ2-7
d_gene: TRBD1
v_gene: TRBV5-1

CDR3nt: TGTGCCAGCAGCGTATATTCAGGAATCCAAGAGACCCAGTACTTC
CDR3aa: CASSVYSGIQETQYF
abundance: -
j_gene: TRBJ2-5
d_gene: -
v_gene: TRBV9

CDR3nt: TGTGCCACCAAAAAGGGACTCCAACTTCGTAATGAGCAGTTCTTC
CDR3aa: CATKKGLQLRNEQFF
abundance: -
j_gene: TRBJ2-1
d_gene: -
v_gene: TRBV28

CDR3nt: TGTGCCAGCAGTCCTTCAGGGACAGGGGGCCACGAGCAGTACTTC
CDR3aa: CASSPSGTGGHEQYF
abundance: -
j_gene: TRBJ2-7
d_gene: TRBD1
v_gene: TRBV6-4

CDR3nt: TGTGCCAGCAGTCGGGGACTAGCGGGAGTTCTAGAGACCCAGTACTTC
CDR3aa: CASSRGLAGVLETQYF
abundance: -
j_gene: TRBJ2-5
d_gene: TRBD2
v_gene: TRBV27

CDR3nt: TGCGCCAGCAGCTTGGAAGGCGTGGTTCGTACTAGCCGGAGTGAGCAGTTCTTC
CDR3aa: CASSLEGVVRTSRSEQFF
abundance: -
j_gene: TRBJ2-1
d_gene: -
v_gene: TRBV5-1

CDR3nt: TGTGCCAGCAGTTACGGGGACAGGGAAAGGCAGCCCCAGCATTTT
CDR3aa: CASSYGDRERQPQHF
abundance: -
j_gene: TRBJ1-5
d_gene: TRBD1
v_gene: TRBV6-5

CDR3nt: TGTGCCAGCAGCCCGAGGGGGGGGCATTTCTATGGCTACACCTTC
CDR3aa: CASSPRGGHFYGYTF
abundance: -
j_gene: TRBJ1-2
d_gene: -
v_gene: TRBV7-8

CDR3nt: TGCGCCAGCAGTGATGGAGACAATGAGCAGTTCTTC
CDR3aa: CASSDGDNEQFF
abundance: -
j_gene: TRBJ2-1
d_gene: -
v_gene: TRBV10-1

CDR3nt: TGCGCCAGCAGCTCCCGGACTAGCGTTAGCTCCTACAATGAGCAGTTCTTC
CDR3aa: CASSSRTSVSSYNEQFF
abundance: -
j_gene: TRBJ2-1
d_gene: TRBD2
v_gene: TRBV5-1

CDR3nt: TGTGCCAGCAGCGTTAGCGGGAGGAGAGCGGCAGATACGCAGTATTTT
CDR3aa: CASSVSGRRAADTQYF
abundance: -
j_gene: TRBJ2-3
d_gene: TRBD2
v_gene: TRBV7-9

CDR3nt: TGTGCCAGCAGTTACCGGACTTCCGGAGATACGCAGTATTTT
CDR3aa: CASSYRTSGDTQYF
abundance: -
j_gene: TRBJ2-3
d_gene: -
v_gene: TRBV6-5

CDR3nt: TGTGCCACCAGCAGCCGACGGGTTGAAAAACTGTTTTTT
CDR3aa: CATSSRRVEKLFF
abundance: -
j_gene: TRBJ1-4
d_gene: -
v_gene: TRBV15

CDR3nt: TGCGCCAGCAGTGAGTCAGGGGGCGGCACTGAAGCTTTCTTT
CDR3aa: CASSESGGGTEAFF
abundance: once
j_gene: TRBJ1-1
d_gene: TRBD1
v_gene: TRBV10-2

CDR3nt: TGTGCCAGCAGCCCCAGGACCGGGCGTGAGCAGTTCTTC
CDR3aa: CASSPRTGREQFF
abundance: -
j_gene: TRBJ2-1
d_gene: -
v_gene: TRBV6-6

CDR3nt: TGTGCCAGCAGCTTAGATCCGCATAGTTCACCCCTCCACTTT
CDR3aa: CASSLDPHSSPLHF
abundance: -
j_gene: TRBJ1-6
d_gene: -
v_gene: TRBV7-9

CDR3nt: TGTGCCACCAGCAGAGGAGGGACAGGGGGCTCCTACGAGCAGTACTTC
CDR3aa: CATSRGGTGGSYEQYF
abundance: -
j_gene: TRBJ2-7
d_gene: TRBD1
v_gene: TRBV15

CDR3nt: TGTGCCAGCAGCTCTCGGACTAGCGGCTATTACAATGAGCAGTTCTTC
CDR3aa: CASSSRTSGYYNEQFF
abundance: -
j_gene: TRBJ2-1
d_gene: TRBD2
v_gene: TRBV5-6

CDR3nt: TGTGCCAGCAGCCACCAGGGCGGGGAGCTGTTTTTT
CDR3aa: CASSHQGGELFF
abundance: -
j_gene: TRBJ2-2
d_gene: -
v_gene: TRBV7-3

CDR3nt: TGTGCCAGCGATAAAAGGGATACGCAGTATTTT
CDR3aa: CASDKRDTQYF
abundance: once
j_gene: TRBJ2-3
d_gene: -
v_gene: TRBV18

CDR3nt: TGTGCCAGCAGGGGCAATGGGAGCTCCTATAATTCACCCCTCCACTTT
CDR3aa: CASRGNGSSYNSPLHF
abundance: -
j_gene: TRBJ1-6
d_gene: -
v_gene: TRBV5-4

CDR3nt: TGTGCTAGTGGTTTCTGGCGGGAGCGGTACAATGAGCAGTTCTTC
CDR3aa: CASGFWRERYNEQFF
abundance: -
j_gene: TRBJ2-1
d_gene: TRBD2
v_gene: TRBV12-5

CDR3nt: TGTGCCAGCTCACCCTCATATGGAAACACCATATATTTT
CDR3aa: CASSPSYGNTIYF
abundance: -
j_gene: TRBJ1-3
d_gene: -
v_gene: TRBV18

CDR3nt: TGTGCCAGTAGTATTGCGGGGGCGTTGGGCGAGCAGTACTTC
CDR3aa: CASSIAGALGEQYF
abundance: -
j_gene: TRBJ2-7
d_gene: -
v_gene: TRBV19

CDR3nt: TGCGCCAGCAGTTACCTAGGGGGTATTAATGAAAAACTGTTTTTT
CDR3aa: CASSYLGGINEKLFF
abundance: once
j_gene: TRBJ1-4
d_gene: -
v_gene: TRBV5-1

CDR3nt: TGTGCCACCAGCAGGGGACAGTTAGCAACTAATGAAAAACTGTTTTTT
CDR3aa: CATSRGQLATNEKLFF
abundance: -
j_gene: TRBJ1-4
d_gene: TRBD1
v_gene: TRBV15

CDR3nt: TGCAGCGTCCACAGGGTCTTTAGCCCCCAGACCCAGTACTTC
CDR3aa: CSVHRVFSPQTQYF
abundance: once
j_gene: TRBJ2-5
d_gene: -
v_gene: TRBV29-1

CDR3nt: TGTGCCAGCAGCGTAGAGAATTCACCCCTCCACTTT
CDR3aa: CASSVENSPLHF
abundance: -
j_gene: TRBJ1-6
d_gene: -
v_gene: TRBV9

CDR3nt: TGTGCCAGCAGCCCAAGAGCGGCGTATGGGGCCAACGTCCTGACTTTC
CDR3aa: CASSPRAAYGANVLTF
abundance: -
j_gene: TRBJ2-6
d_gene: -
v_gene: TRBV7-9

CDR3nt: TGCAGCGTTGATCGTGGGACAGGAATCTACGAGCAGTACTTC
CDR3aa: CSVDRGTGIYEQYF
abundance: -
j_gene: TRBJ2-7
d_gene: TRBD1
v_gene: TRBV29-1

CDR3nt: TGTGCCAGCAGTTATTGGTCGGGGCGGCCGAGCTCTGGGGCCAACGTCCTGACTTTC
CDR3aa: CASSYWSGRPSSGANVLTF
abundance: -
j_gene: TRBJ2-6
d_gene: -
v_gene: TRBV5-8

CDR3nt: TGTGCCATTCGGACAGGGGATCGCACTGAAGCTTTCTTT
CDR3aa: CAIRTGDRTEAFF
abundance: -
j_gene: TRBJ1-1
d_gene: TRBD1
v_gene: TRBV6-6

CDR3nt: TGTGCCACCAGCCAAAAGGACAGGGGAAGGAACACCGGGGAGCTGTTTTTT
CDR3aa: CATSQKDRGRNTGELFF
abundance: -
j_gene: TRBJ2-2
d_gene: TRBD1
v_gene: TRBV15

CDR3nt: TGTGCCAGTAGCCTAGCGGGAACCGAGCAGTTCTTC
CDR3aa: CASSLAGTEQFF
abundance: -
j_gene: TRBJ2-1
d_gene: TRBD2
v_gene: TRBV19

CDR3nt: TGTGCCAGCAGACGCCAGACAGGGGACGAGCAGTACTTC
CDR3aa: CASRRQTGDEQYF
abundance: -
j_gene: TRBJ2-7
d_gene: TRBD1
v_gene: TRBV6-5

CDR3nt: TGTGCCAGCAGCCCCACAGGGGAAGGCACCGGGGAGCTGTTTTTT
CDR3aa: CASSPTGEGTGELFF
abundance: -
j_gene: TRBJ2-2
d_gene: TRBD1
v_gene: TRBV4-2

CDR3nt: TGTGCCAGCAGTCCGGCGACAGGGCCCAGAGGAAACACCATATATTTT
CDR3aa: CASSPATGPRGNTIYF
abundance: -
j_gene: TRBJ1-3
d_gene: TRBD1
v_gene: TRBV27

CDR3nt: TGTGCCAGCAGTGACAGTCCATTCTCCTACAATGAGCAGTTCTTC
CDR3aa: CASSDSPFSYNEQFF
abundance: -
j_gene: TRBJ2-1
d_gene: -
v_gene: TRBV2

CDR3nt: TGCGCCAGCAGTCAATCCGCGGACAGGTCTTTTGGCTACACCTTC
CDR3aa: CASSQSADRSFGYTF
abundance: -
j_gene: TRBJ1-2
d_gene: TRBD1
v_gene: TRBV23-1

CDR3nt: TGTGCCATCCGGGACAGCGTTGGGACAGATACGCAGTATTTT
CDR3aa: CAIRDSVGTDTQYF
abundance: -
j_gene: TRBJ2-3
d_gene: TRBD1
v_gene: TRBV10-3

CDR3nt: TGCAGCGTCAGGAAGGGGGAGGCGGATACGCAGTATTTT
CDR3aa: CSVRKGEADTQYF
abundance: once
j_gene: TRBJ2-3
d_gene: -
v_gene: TRBV29-1

CDR3nt: TGTGCCAGCAGTTTTTCTAGCGGACAAGAGACCCAGTACTTC
CDR3aa: CASSFSSGQETQYF
abundance: once
j_gene: TRBJ2-5
d_gene: TRBD2
v_gene: TRBV28